The rows below give T cell receptor beta chains drawn from one sample of a study of cytomegalovirus exposure and HLA in healthy donors. This table comes from immunoSEQ multiplex PCR, and its TCRdb copy is limited to in-frame clones, with some not included. The table has approximately 190,000 clones, about 87% seen once. Sequencing input: PBMCs. The source is a man aged 25-45 years in good health and CMV-seronegative. CDR3s include the opening cysteine and the closing phenylalanine or tryptophan. D genes are given only for firm matches. Only part of the rows carry a size: once, few, many, or a class if the clone is expanded.

D gene	V gene	J gene	clone size	CDR3 DNA	CDR3 protein
TRBD2	TRBV2	TRBJ2-1	-	TGTGCCAGCAACCTACTAGCGGGAGCTTACAATGAGCAGTTCTTC	CASNLLAGAYNEQFF
-	TRBV27	TRBJ1-6	-	TGTGCCAGCAGTCCACCGAGGGAGTATAATTCACCCCTCCACTTT	CASSPPREYNSPLHF
TRBD2	TRBV4-1	TRBJ2-7	-	TGCGCCAGCAGCCAAGTGGCTAGCGGAGACTACGAGCAGTACTTC	CASSQVASGDYEQYF
TRBD1	TRBV15	TRBJ1-5	-	TGTGCCACCAGCAGAGATCTGACAGGGGGAAGTCAGCCCCAGCATTTT	CATSRDLTGGSQPQHF
TRBD1	TRBV5-4	TRBJ2-2	-	TGTGCCAGCAGCTTGGACGGACAGGACCTGAACAACGGGGAGCTGTTTTTT	CASSLDGQDLNNGELFF
TRBD2	TRBV10-1	TRBJ2-5	-	TGCGCCAGCAGCGAACGGGGGGTCGGGGAGACCCAGTACTTC	CASSERGVGETQYF
TRBD2	TRBV7-9	TRBJ2-2	-	TGTGCCAGCAGCACATCGACTAGCGGGAGGGCCACCGGGGAGCTGTTTTTT	CASSTSTSGRATGELFF
-	TRBV2	TRBJ1-2	-	TGTGCCAGCAGTGGCAGGTCCTCTAATGGCTACACCTTC	CASSGRSSNGYTF
-	TRBV5-1	TRBJ1-3	few	TGCGCCAGCAGCTTGGCCCTAGGGGCCTCTGGAAACACCATATATTTT	CASSLALGASGNTIYF
TRBD1	TRBV5-5	TRBJ2-1	once	TGTGCCAGCAGCTTGAGCCCGGGACAGGGGCTCAATGAGCAGTTCTTC	CASSLSPGQGLNEQFF
TRBD1	TRBV2	TRBJ1-4	few	TGTGCCAGCAGTCAAGAACAGGGGGGAGGTGAAAAACTGTTTTTT	CASSQEQGGGEKLFF
-	TRBV7-2	TRBJ2-3	few	TGTGCCAGCAGCTCCGGAGTGGTGACGCAGTATTTT	CASSSGVVTQYF
-	TRBV4-1	TRBJ1-5	once	TGCGCCAGCAGCCCCCAGGGGCTGAACCAGCCCCAGCATTTT	CASSPQGLNQPQHF
TRBD2	TRBV5-1	TRBJ2-1	once	TGCGCCAGCAGCCTACTAGCGGGATACAATGAGCAGTTCTTC	CASSLLAGYNEQFF
TRBD1	TRBV28	TRBJ1-1	-	TGTGCCAGCGTTACAGGGGGCACTGAAGCTTTCTTT	CASVTGGTEAFF
TRBD2	TRBV18	TRBJ2-2	-	TGTGCCAGCTCAAGCGGGACCGGCGGGGAGCTGTTTTTT	CASSSGTGGELFF
TRBD1	TRBV6-5	TRBJ2-7	-	TGTGCCAGCAGGGGGATGGACAGGGGGCTTCACGAGCAGTACTTC	CASRGMDRGLHEQYF
-	TRBV15	TRBJ1-4	-	TGTGCCACCAGCAGAGATACTGGGAGAGCAACTAATGAAAAACTGTTTTTT	CATSRDTGRATNEKLFF
-	TRBV4-1	TRBJ1-1	few	TGCGCCAGCAGCCACGGACAGTCGAACACTGAAGCTTTCTTT	CASSHGQSNTEAFF
TRBD1	TRBV27	TRBJ2-5	-	TGTGCCAGCAGTTTCAGGGGGCGTCCCTCGGAGACCCAGTACTTC	CASSFRGRPSETQYF
TRBD1	TRBV4-3	TRBJ1-3	-	TGCGCCAGCAGCCAAGAGAGGGAACAGGGGGTTTTCTCTGGAAACACCATATATTTT	CASSQEREQGVFSGNTIYF
-	TRBV2	TRBJ1-1	-	TGTGCCAGCAGTGAAGTGACAGGTAACACTGAAGCTTTCTTT	CASSEVTGNTEAFF
-	TRBV28	TRBJ1-4	-	TGTGCCAGCAGGTTACCAGGGGTATATGAAAAACTGTTTTTT	CASRLPGVYEKLFF
-	TRBV19	TRBJ1-5	once	TGTGCCAGTAGTCCCCTGGACAGAGACAATCAGCCCCAGCGTTTT	CASSPLDRDNQPQRF
-	TRBV6-5	TRBJ2-3	-	TGTGCCAGCGGTCCGGGATTTGTAAGGGATACGCAGTATTTT	CASGPGFVRDTQYF
-	TRBV5-4	TRBJ2-3	-	TGTGCCAGCAGCCCACAGGGGGGGCTCACAGATACGCAGTATTTT	CASSPQGGLTDTQYF
-	TRBV9	TRBJ1-2	-	TGTGCCAGCAGCCAAATCCAAGTTGCCAGGGGTGCCTATGGCTACACCTTC	CASSQIQVARGAYGYTF
TRBD1	TRBV28	TRBJ1-2	-	TGTGCCAGCAGGGGACAGGGGAGTCCGTTTGGCTACACCTTC	CASRGQGSPFGYTF
TRBD1	TRBV7-6	TRBJ1-1	-	TGTGCCAGCAGCTCCACGACAGGGACGGTGAACACTGAAGCTTTCTTT	CASSSTTGTVNTEAFF
-	TRBV28	TRBJ1-5	-	TGTGCCAGCAGTTTATTTAAGGTGCGGGGGATTATGATAGGCAATCAGCCCCAGCATTTT	CASSLFKVRGIMIGNQPQHF
TRBD2	TRBV7-2	TRBJ2-2	-	TGTGCCAGCAGCTCACCCCAGGGCCTAGCGGGGCAGACCGGGGAGCTGTTTTTT	CASSSPQGLAGQTGELFF
-	TRBV7-9	TRBJ2-2	-	TGTGCCAGCAGCTTGGGGACTGGCACCGGGGAGCTGTTTTTT	CASSLGTGTGELFF
TRBD1	TRBV4-1	TRBJ1-4	-	TGCGCCAGCAGCCTCTCGGGGACAGTTAATGAAAAACTGTTTTTT	CASSLSGTVNEKLFF
TRBD2	TRBV4-3	TRBJ2-2	-	TGCGCCAGCAGCCCCTTGGCGGCGGGGGGCCTCACCGGGGAGCTGTTTTTT	CASSPLAAGGLTGELFF
TRBD1	TRBV7-2	TRBJ1-4	-	TGTGCCAGCAGCACGACAGGGGTTAATGAAAAACTGTTTTTT	CASSTTGVNEKLFF
TRBD1	TRBV6-5	TRBJ1-1	-	TGTGCAACCCGCCTACAGGGGGCTTTGAGCACTGAAGCTTTCTTT	CATRLQGALSTEAFF
-	TRBV21-1	TRBJ1-5	once	TGTGCCAGCAGCAAACCACAGGGGGGAAGCAATCAGCCCCAGCATTTT	CASSKPQGGSNQPQHF
-	TRBV7-9	TRBJ2-1	-	TGTGCCAGCAGCCCTCTAGCGTTGAGCTCCTACAATGAGCAGTTCTTC	CASSPLALSSYNEQFF
-	TRBV2	TRBJ1-2	-	TGTGCCAGCAGAGAAAGCCGAGGGGGATCCGTTTTC	CASRESRGGSVF
-	TRBV10-3	TRBJ2-6	-	TGTGCCATCAGTGAGACGGTCTCTGGGGCCAACGGCCTGACTTTC	CAISETVSGANGLTF
TRBD2	TRBV7-2	TRBJ2-1	-	TGTGCCAGCAGCTTAATGGGCGGGGGGGTCTACAATGAGCAGTTCTTC	CASSLMGGGVYNEQFF
TRBD1	TRBV18	TRBJ1-5	once	TGTGCCAGCTCACCCGTGACAGGGGGCAATCAGCCCCAGCATTTT	CASSPVTGGNQPQHF
-	TRBV15	TRBJ1-2	once	TGTGCCACCAGCAGAGATGTGACAACAGGCTACACCTTC	CATSRDVTTGYTF
-	TRBV19	TRBJ2-5	-	TGTGCCAGTAGTACCCAACCCAGGGTATCGTTGCCGCAAGAGACCCAGTACTTC	CASSTQPRVSLPQETQYF
TRBD1	TRBV11-3	TRBJ1-1	-	TGTGCCAGCAGACGGGACAGCCTGAACACTGAAGCTTTCTTT	CASRRDSLNTEAFF
-	TRBV29-1	TRBJ2-7	few	TGCAGCGTTGGGAGGTTCAGTAACTACGAGCAGTACTTC	CSVGRFSNYEQYF
-	TRBV29-1	TRBJ2-7	-	TGCAGCGTTGTCGCAGGGATTGACGAGCAGTACTTC	CSVVAGIDEQYF
TRBD1	TRBV29-1	TRBJ1-1	-	TGCAGCGTTTCAGGGGGACAGGCGAACACTGAAGCTTTCTTT	CSVSGGQANTEAFF